The 11 T cell receptor beta chains below all came from one sample that was sequenced in a study of cytomegalovirus exposure and HLA in healthy donors. Primers: 60 Vbeta forward and 13 Jbeta reverse. Some clones are missing from TCRdb's copy, which holds only in-frame ones; the method was immunoSEQ multiplex PCR. The data contain about 170,000 clones, approximately 76% of them singletons. Sample: PBMCs. The receptors were sampled from a female donor in good health and CMV-seronegative.

This chain uses TRBV25-1 with TRBJ1-3; 9 nucleotides agree with TRBD1. The CDR3 loop spans 17 amino acids. Trimming at V came to 1 base and at J to 3 bases, leaving 7 bases not matched to a gene. Per the germline V gene, CDR1 is MGHDK and CDR2 is SYGVNS. CDR3 bases: TGTGCCAGCAGTGAATGGGGGACAGGGCGGTTTGGAAACACCATATATTTT. Encoded protein: CASSEWGTGRFGNTIYF. Using reference TRBV25-1 and TRBJ1-3 for the parts outside the CDR3, the full variable domain is EADIYQTPRYLVIGTGKKITLECSQTMGHDKMYWYQQDPGMELHLIHYSYGVNSTEKGDLSSESTVSRIRTEHFPLTLESARPSHTSQYLCASSEWGTGRFGNTIYFGEGSWLTVV.

This chain uses TRBV5-1 with TRBJ2-5; 8 nucleotides match TRBD1. V lost 4 bases and J lost 4; bases outside the gene matches: 9. Germline V gives CDR1 SGHRS, CDR2 YFSETQ. This CDR3 spans 15 amino acids. The CDR3 loop is CASSSGQGPPETQYF. The CDR3 DNA is TGCGCCAGCAGCAGCGGACAGGGTCCTCCAGAGACCCAGTACTTC.

The chain recombines TRBV7-9 with TRBJ1-2, with 8 bases matching TRBD1. With V trimmed by 7 bases and J by 4 bases, 11 bases remained unmatched. Germline V lookup: CDR1 SEHNR, CDR2 FQNEAQ (reference sequence). The CDR3 consists of 15 residues. The CDR3 coding sequence is TGTGCCAGCACCACAGGGGGGGCGTCCGGCTATGGCTACACCTTC. Translating gives CASTTGGASGYGYTF. The entire variable domain, with the rest obtained from reference TRBV7-9 and TRBJ1-2, is as follows: DTGVSQNPRHKITKRGQNVTFRCDPISEHNRLYWYRQTLGQGPEFLTYFQNEAQLEKSRLLSDRFSAERPKGSFSTLEIQRTEQGDSAMYLCASTTGGASGYGYTFGSGTRLTVV.

The chain joins TRBV5-1 to TRBJ2-3, with 8 bases matching TRBD1. The CDR3 length is 13 residues. The V segment lost 7 bases and the J segment 4 bases; nucleotides outside the gene matches: 5. Germline V gene lookup returns CDR1 SGHRS and CDR2 YFSETQ. CDR3 bases: TGCGCCAGCGCCGGACAGGGAGCAGATACGCAGTATTTT. Protein product: CASAGQGADTQYF.

The chain uses TRBV6-5 and TRBJ1-2, with 7 bases identical to TRBD1. CDR3 length: 13 amino acids. From germline, CDR1 is MNHEY and CDR2 SVGAGI. The J segment lost 7 bases and the V segment lost 6 bases, leaving 8 bases of the junction unmatched. CDR3 residues: CASRTDRVFGYTF. DNA for the CDR3: TGTGCCAGCAGAACAGACAGGGTCTTTGGCTACACCTTC.

This clone was detected only once. Other DNA sequences in this specimen translate into the identical CDR3. V and J are TRBV30 and TRBJ2-2, with TRBD2 matching 12 bases. Germline CDR1 and CDR2: GTSNPN and SVGIG (reference sequence). The CDR3 runs 16 residues. Trimming cost V 1 base and J 5 bases; bases outside gene matches: 5. CDR3 loop: CAWSGRLAGGTGELFF. The DNA for the CDR3 is TGTGCCTGGAGTGGAAGGCTAGCGGGGGGGACCGGGGAGCTGTTTTTT.

This clone was picked up one time. J is TRBJ1-5 and V is TRBV5-1; 10 nucleotides match TRBD1. V lost 5 bases, J lost 7 bases, and 9 bases stayed unmatched. This CDR3 has 15 amino acids. From germline, CDR1 is SGHRS and CDR2 YFSETQ. The CDR3 loop reads CASSLTSDRGQPQHF. The CDR3, as DNA: TGCGCCAGCAGTTTAACCTCGGACAGGGGGCAGCCCCAGCATTTT.

The V call is TRBV2, the J call TRBJ1-5; D ambiguous. The CDR3 has 13 amino acids. CDR1 and CDR2 (germline): SNHLY, FYNNEI. V was cut by 6 bases and J by 1 base, with 7 bases left in between. The CDR3 loop is CASSRESNQPQHF. In nucleotides, the CDR3 is TGTGCCAGCAGCCGAGAAAGCAATCAGCCCCAGCATTTT.

This chain uses TRBV7-2 with TRBJ2-5, with D unclear. Germline CDR1 is SGHTA and CDR2 is FQGNSA. V was clipped by 2 bases and J by 5 bases, with 12 bases between them. The CDR3 runs to 14 residues. In DNA form, the CDR3 reads TGTGCCAGCAGCTTACTCGGCCGGCGGGAGACCCAGTACTTC. Protein sequence: CASSLLGRRETQYF.

V gene TRBV4-1 combines with J gene TRBJ2-3; D uncertain. Trimming shortened V by 1 base and J by 2 bases, and 7 bases separated the two germline ends. CDR1 MGHRA and CDR2 YSYEKL come from the germline V gene. The CDR3 has 14 amino acids. In nucleotides, the CDR3 is TGCGCCAGCAGCCAAGTACTTTACACAGATACGCAGTATTTT. This gives the protein CASSQVLYTDTQYF.

This chain links TRBV7-3 with TRBJ1-2; 9 bases map to TRBD1. V trimming: 2 bases; J trimming: 6 bases; junction bases outside the gene matches: 7. Germline CDR1 and CDR2: SGHTA and FQGTGA. The CDR3 contains 15 residues. The CDR3 region has the DNA TGTGCCAGCAGCTTAGGAGGACAGGGGCCCCATGGCTACACCTTC. This codes for CASSLGGQGPHGYTF. The full variable domain, rest sourced from reference TRBV7-3 and TRBJ1-2, is GAGVSQTPSNKVTEKGKYVELRCDPISGHTALYWYRQSLGQGPEFLIYFQGTGAADDSGLPNDRFFAVRPEGSVSTLKIQRTERGDSAVYLCASSLGGQGPHGYTFGSGTRLTVV.